This T cell receptor beta chain came from a study of blood T cells in healthy people across ages. Per sample, no less than 6 micrograms of total RNA were extracted. This clonotype has a handful of counts. Looked up from germline, CDR1 is DFQATT and CDR2 is SNEGSKA (reference sequence). The CDR3 consists of 13 residues. V was pared by 6 bases and J by 10 bases, with 8 bases of the junction left unmatched. Then a second PCR, running roughly 7 to 11 cycles, was carried out with a sample-barcoded 5' primer and a J-beta primer mix. Every single cDNA molecule received a tag from a template-switch adaptor with 12 random nucleotides. In TCRdb, the 5' RACE reads were re-called with MiXCR into one record per CDR3 protein. In the table there are over 1,500,000 distinct CDR3 sequences, approximately 39% of which are singletons.

The receptor's source is a human donor in good health. The rearrangement uses TRBV20-1 and TRBJ1-6; 8 bases are shared with TRBD1. The sequencing sample was made of blood. In DNA form, the CDR3 reads TGCAGTGCCATGACAGGGGACGGCTCACCCCTCCACTTT. Its translation: CSAMTGDGSPLHF.